This T cell receptor beta chain was retrieved from a study of T cell repertoires in cytomegalovirus infection. Study background: Recently described HLA-C-restricted plus well-studied HLA-B-restricted CMV epitopes were used. Indicated by public TCR beta signatures were CMV infection and matching HLA type.

Only a few counts were recorded for this clonotype. What it recognizes is unknown. This CDR3 has 16 residues. The germline CDR1 and CDR2 sequences are LGHNA and YNFKEQ. V lost 3 bases to trimming and J lost 0 bases, with 13 bases between them. TCRdb reprocessed the reads via MiXCR and lists one record per CDR3 protein. The top ten clones hold roughly 90% of a sample with about 37,000 distinct CDR3 sequences, just over 50% of them seen once. Notes on the study in general: Adding up the frequency of public TCR beta families identified people who carried CMV plus the relevant HLA. In two of eight donors, the top clonotype was HLA-C-restricted CMV-specific.

The chain combines TRBV4-2 with TRBJ2-3, with TRBD2 as a possible D gene (5 bases). The source of this sequence is a human donor in good health (CMV status not recorded). Some clones in this sample may be carry-over from other donors' samples. Sequences were derived from CD8+ T cells from cultured PBMCs, sampled from culture after CMV antigen stimulation. The CDR3 here is CASSQRTGFSTDTQYF. The CDR3 nucleotides are TGTGCCAGCAGCCAGAGGACTGGCTTTAGCACAGATACGCAGTATTTT.